Sequencing of this T cell receptor (beta chain) was carried out in a study of cytomegalovirus exposure and HLA in healthy donors (dated by TCRdb to 2017 to 2019). Regarding the complete study: An earlier analysis of 587 of the donors reported about 280 Gb of sequence data and 117 million unique TCR beta sequences obtained from about 179 million T cells. The study used immunosequencing to profile the T cell repertoires of 600 to 850 subjects and linked those repertoires to cytomegalovirus serostatus. Roughly five DR-DQ haplotypes were handled as single units for association and clustering, since linkage in the cohort was strong. Rather than drawing on any new phenotypic data, the later analysis identified candidate immune exposures from TCR beta sequences and the way those sequences occurred across donors. An early release covering some 640 HLA-typed donors comprised approximately 290 gigabases of sequencing data and tens of millions of unique TCR sequences. Typing coverage differed by locus: A, B, C, DRB1 and DQB1 were typed in about 629-630 donors, DQA1 in about 500, DPA1 in over 600, and DPB1 in approximately 450. The genetic ancestry cluster associated with self-reported Caucasian donors included 81% of the 398 genotyped donors. Besides the first cohort of roughly 700 subjects, a separate validation cohort made up of over 100 different subjects was used. A later genetic analysis took genome-wide SNP genotypes for 398 of the 666 donors and used that subset as a discovery cohort. All discovery cohort repertoires had been generated on a single sequencing platform. Among about 360 genotyped donors of the cohort, an average of approximately 240,000 unique TCR beta nucleotide sequences were sequenced per donor, roughly 20% of them non-productive. An earlier analysis of several hundred of the donors applied high-throughput TCR beta sequencing to assess whether each TCR beta V gene segment acted as functional or pseudogenic. Alongside the repertoire data, information on donor age, sex, ethnicity and CMV serostatus was compiled. To study patterns of TCR occurrence, a later analysis re-analyzed previously published TCR beta repertoires from 600 to 750 donors and added high-resolution HLA genotyping. The aim of the study was to test whether cataloging public T cell receptors could identify signatures of past pathogen exposure. To predict cytomegalovirus infection status, the study brought together high-throughput TCR immunosequencing, statistical association of individual TCRs with disease status, and machine learning. Both class I and class II loci were covered by HLA typing, at four-digit resolution.

The library came from the immunoSEQ multiplex PCR assay. The multiplex PCR relied on a mix of 60 forward primers for TCR Vbeta segments and 13 reverse primers for TCR Jbeta segments. The CDR3 region of rearranged TCR beta genes was amplified from genomic DNA with a multiplex PCR assay. The Illumina HiSeq System was used to sequence the amplified TCR beta libraries as 87-base-pair reads. The study's processing was this. A later analysis tallied roughly 78 million unique TCR beta chains across the 666 repertoires, and 10 million to 11 million of those chains were shared by two or more donors. To remove PCR and sequencing errors, raw reads were error-corrected and collapsed into unique sequences using a nearest-neighbor algorithm that merged closely related sequences. To assign V, D and J gene segments, CDR3 sequences were aligned to IMGT reference sequences. For a sequence to be retained, a match of at least six nucleotides was required to both a V gene segment and a J gene segment. A rearrangement counted as productive if the CDR3 had no stop codons and remained in frame with V and J, and every other rearrangement counted as non-productive. CDR3 was defined according to IMGT convention as the region running from the second conserved V-encoded cysteine to the conserved J-encoded phenylalanine. The earlier analysis of 500 to 750 of the donors excluded any sequence lacking an unambiguous match to a single V gene segment. An earlier analysis of 587 of the donors called V segments functional above 56.7% productive rearrangements and segregating when the between-donor standard deviation exceeded 5%. A statistical classification framework was built to diagnose cytomegalovirus status from the catalog of TCR beta chain sequences. V and J gene assignment, in a later analysis, came from comparing TCR nucleotide sequences with IMGT/GENE-DB human TR gene sequences. The TCRdist pipeline was used in a later analysis to assign CDR3 sequences and most-parsimonious VDJ recombination scenarios. In a later analysis, each TCR beta chain was defined by its CDR3 amino acid sequence together with its V-gene family, and reads without a unique V-gene family were excluded. In a later analysis, a few hundred highly shared, low-generation-probability nucleotide sequences were removed to address suspected cross-contamination and a sequencing artifact. A later analysis calculated a clonal expansion index for each public chain from normalized within-repertoire ranks of inferred template counts. A later analysis computed generation probabilities with a VDJ recombination model fitted to out-of-frame rearrangements, and checked the results against IGoR. In a later analysis, TCR-TCR, TCR-HLA and TCR-CMV co-occurrence was scored with hypergeometric tests, and a repertoire-size bias correction was applied to TCR pairs. In a later analysis, false discovery rates were estimated by permuting HLA or CMV assignments 20 times. In a later analysis, co-occurring TCRs were grouped using DBSCAN, with TCRdist sequence similarity added in when clustering inside HLA-allele-positive subsets. Repertoires with fewer than 30,000 or more than 120,000 public chains were left out of co-occurrence clustering, as were roughly five repertoires with anomalous nucleotide sharing. What TCRdb holds here is the immuneACCESS table cut down to in-frame rearrangements. Part of the clones is not present; checked against another copy, under half of the missing clones reflect an unresolved V gene, and the others are unexplained. That table furnishes V, J and clone size, whereas the DNA furnished D and trimming. Here the sample has over 100,000 clones; 82% occur a single time. The ten largest account for just over 8% of the sample.

In total, 666 healthy bone marrow donors made up the cohort. Cohort members were all nominally healthy when sampled, although unrecorded immune exposures were likely present. The donor tested CMV seropositive, placing the donor among the approximately 290 seropositive members of the cohort. Every donor gave a peripheral blood sample, and the peripheral blood mononuclear cells from that sample were used for TCR beta sequencing. The Qiagen DNeasy Blood Extraction Kit was used to extract genomic DNA from the blood cell samples. Points the paper makes about the study in general: Linkage disequilibrium might explain the correlated functional status among segregating V segments, but an unknown experimental factor could not be excluded. At a false discovery rate of 0.05, a later analysis linked some 17,000 TCR beta sequences to specific HLA alleles. In a later analysis, most CMV-associated TCR beta chains were found to appear HLA-restricted, with HLA associations seemingly driven largely by CMV exposure. In the study, around 160 TCR beta chains were listed as associated with cytomegalovirus. The authors suggested that the approach could potentially be generalized to other disease states and immunological phenotypes. In this cohort, only TCR beta chains were sequenced, and detectable features were limited by the absence of alpha or paired-chain data. Strong co-occurrence of HLA alleles, especially DR and DQ, made assigning TCR associations to individual alleles difficult. Sequencing depth was assumed to be roughly uniform across donors in the presence/absence analyses, though that assumption may not hold. Some 15 rarely observed V segments, including chromosome 9 orphons, were excluded from the earlier analysis of several hundred of the donors because counts were too low. Across donors, most TCR sequences were observed very rarely, whereas some public TCRs were present in many individuals. In an earlier analysis of some 640 of the donors, most TCR beta V segments were observed in productive rearrangements about 90% or about 30% of the time, broadly matching IMGT annotations. A further reported finding was that TCR beta sequences accurately predicted the HLA-A and HLA-B alleles for most subjects in the first cohort. In a later analysis, HLA-associated TCR beta chains were found to be more clonally expanded and to have lower generation probabilities than equally common non-associated chains. The only immune exposure information available for the cohort was CMV serostatus. Because HLA typing was missing for some donors at each locus, association tests included only the typed subset. Cytomegalovirus status was reported to be diagnosed by the classifier with high specificity and sensitivity in both the original and validation cohorts. In a later analysis, TCR association rates were found to vary across HLA loci, with the most associated TCRs seen for DRB1 alleles and the fewest for HLA-C alleles. A later genetic analysis reported fewer N-insertions in productive TCRs among donors in an Asian-associated ancestry cluster than the roughly 720-donor mean. In vitro tests confirmed that a few of the cytomegalovirus-associated TCR beta chains recognize cytomegalovirus antigens. According to a later analysis, parvovirus B19, influenza, CMV and Epstein-Barr virus appeared linked to several top co-occurrence clusters. A cluster of highly shared sequence variants was judged likely to be a technical artifact of the sequencing pipeline. V-gene and J-gene trimming of TCR beta chains was associated with a missense DCLRE1C variant in a later genetic analysis, and the association was replicated in an independent cohort.

A word on this clone: No antigen is known for it. It has no much larger one-base neighbor in the sample; base qualities were not kept.

The sample consisted of PBMCs. The receptor's source is a woman aged 45-60 years in good health and CMV-seropositive.

The CDR3 amino acid sequence is: CSVSGENGYHEQYF. The bases read TGCAGCGTTTCGGGGGAGAATGGTTACCACGAGCAGTACTTC. The rearranged segments are TRBV29-1 and TRBJ2-7, and perhaps TRBD2 as D gene, on 6 matching bases. There are 14 amino acids in the CDR3, from cysteine to phenylalanine inclusive. This entry keeps only the CDR3 DNA: 42 bases, framed from base 1. Cut back by 5 bases and 5 bases, the V and J ends lie 19 bases apart. In the germline V gene, CDR1 corresponds to SQVTM and CDR2 to ANQGSEA.